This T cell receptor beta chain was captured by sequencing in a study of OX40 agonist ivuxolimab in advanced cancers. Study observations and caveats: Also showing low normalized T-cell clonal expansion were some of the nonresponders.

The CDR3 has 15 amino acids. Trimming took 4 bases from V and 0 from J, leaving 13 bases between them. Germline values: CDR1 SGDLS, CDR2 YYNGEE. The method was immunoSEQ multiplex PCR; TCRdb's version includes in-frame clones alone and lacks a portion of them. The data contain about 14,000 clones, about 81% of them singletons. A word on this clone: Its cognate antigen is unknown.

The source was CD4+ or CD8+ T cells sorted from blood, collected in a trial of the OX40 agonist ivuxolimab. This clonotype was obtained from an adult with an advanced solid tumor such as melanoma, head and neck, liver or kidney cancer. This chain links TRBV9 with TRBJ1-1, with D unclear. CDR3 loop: CASSPKAQLNTEAFF. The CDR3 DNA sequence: TGTGCCAGCAGCCCGAAGGCTCAGTTGAACACTGAAGCTTTCTTT.